This TCR beta chain came from a study of cytomegalovirus exposure and HLA in healthy donors. Findings and limits, study-wide: A cluster of highly shared sequence variants was likely a sequencing artifact.

The PCR used 60 Vbeta and 13 Jbeta primers. TCRdb's table, derived via immunoSEQ multiplex PCR, lists solely in-frame clones and lacks some. The data show about 190,000 clones, over 60% seen once. CDR3 size: 14 residues. V shed 4 bases and J shed 3 bases, with 12 bases lying between them. Germline values: CDR1 SGHTA, CDR2 FQGNSA. This clone was observed a handful of times. Its antigen is unknown. The sequenced material came from PBMCs. This clonotype was sampled from a man aged 25-45 years in good health and CMV-seropositive. The chain couples TRBV7-2 to TRBJ1-2; maybe TRBD1 (6 bases). The DNA of the CDR3 is TGTGCCAGCAGCTCAAGGGGGGGGTACTATGGCTACACCTTC. Protein product: CASSSRGGYYGYTF.